The 29 T cell receptor beta chains below all came from one sample that was sequenced in a study of Graves' ophthalmopathy and Graves' hyperthyroidism (dated by TCRdb to 2016 to 2019). Sequencing took place on an Illumina HiSeq 2000. For repertoire sequencing, the TCR beta CDR3 regions were amplified from RNA transcripts. The first round was an RT-PCR using HTBI primers with the Qiagen OneStep RT-PCR kit, and this first round was followed by a second-round multiplex PCR, then size selection and purification. The public reads were reanalyzed by TCRdb: fastp trimming at Q25, MiXCR alignment, in-frame beta chains only. Duplicate CDR3 protein sequences are folded into a single record with the most common DNA and genes. This sample gives some 150,000 distinct CDR3 sequences in total; roughly two fifths of them show up just once. Roughly 8.9% of the sample goes to the ten largest clones. Source material: peripheral blood. The receptors stem from a young man with Graves' ophthalmopathy. Donor details come from another sample of the same person, matched by shared clones.

This chain connects TRBV6-1 to TRBJ2-5; 9 bases fit TRBD2. Germline V gene data show CDR1 as MNHNS and CDR2 as SASEGT. The CDR3 runs 15 residues. V gave up 6 bases and J gave up 1 base; unmatched junction bases: 6. CDR3 in DNA: TGTGCCAGCAGAGAGGGGACTAGCTCCCAAGAGACCCAGTACTTC. Encoded protein: CASREGTSSQETQYF.

This chain uses TRBV15 with TRBJ2-5, with D unclear. Germline V gene lookup returns CDR1 LNHNV and CDR2 YYDKDF (reference sequence). The CDR3 is 16 residues long. Between the trimmed V and J ends, which lost 0 bases and 5 bases, there was a span of 16 bases. CDR3 protein: CATSRDNDPSRETQYF. As DNA, the CDR3 is TGTGCCACCAGCAGAGATAACGACCCATCACGGGAGACCCAGTACTTC.

This clonotype was detected ten times or more. The chain combines TRBV6-1 with TRBJ2-4, with 7 bases lining up with TRBD2. The CDR3 consists of 13 residues. Per the germline V gene, CDR1 is MNHNS and CDR2 is SASEGT. The V gene end was trimmed by 11 bases and the J gene end by 6 bases; junction bases not matched to a gene: 10. This CDR3 reads CAAGTGRGNIQYF. CDR3 nucleotides: TGTGCCGCGGGGACGGGGAGGGGAAACATTCAGTACTTC.

V usage is TRBV20-1 and J usage is TRBJ2-5, with TRBD2 identical over 11 bases. CDR3 length equals 15 residues. After removal of 5 bases from V and 1 base from J, the junction contained 6 bases not matched to a gene. Germline loops: CDR1 DFQATT, CDR2 SNEGSKA (reference sequence). CDR3 sequence (DNA): TGCAGTGCTTTCGGGACTAGCGGCTTCCAAGAGACCCAGTACTTC. It is translated as CSAFGTSGFQETQYF.

Ten or more counts support this clonotype. The J gene is TRBJ1-2, the V gene TRBV6-1; TRBD1 matches at 7 bases. The CDR3 has 14 residues. Trimming cost V 6 bases and J 7 bases; bases outside gene matches: 11. The germline V gene has CDR1 MNHNS and CDR2 SASEGT. As DNA, the CDR3 is TGTGCCAGCAGAACCGACAGGGTAAATCGTGGCTACACCTTC. The encoded protein is CASRTDRVNRGYTF.

The chain combines TRBV6-2 or TRBV6-3 with TRBJ1-5; D uncertain. Germline CDR1 MNHEY, CDR2 SVGEGT. The V gene lost 0 bases and the J gene lost 9 bases, with 18 bases spanning the gap. The CDR3 length is 16 residues. The chain's CDR3 is CASSYSIIVPPGPQHF. CDR3 sequence (DNA): TGTGCCAGCAGTTACTCGATCATAGTCCCTCCTGGGCCCCAGCATTTT.

This clonotype was seen repeatedly, ten times or more. V usage is TRBV3-1 and J usage is TRBJ2-7; no firm D call. Germline CDR1 is LGHDT and CDR2 is YNNKEL (reference sequence). V was shortened by 0 bases and J by 6 bases, with 9 bases between the two germline ends. The CDR3 is made up of 13 amino acids. CDR3 loop: CASSQEAVGEQYF. In DNA, the CDR3 is TGTGCCAGCAGCCAAGAGGCCGTGGGCGAGCAGTACTTC.

The chain couples TRBV12-3 or TRBV12-4 to TRBJ1-1; D perhaps matches TRBD1 (5 bases). The V gene lost 2 bases and the J gene lost 1 base, with 8 bases spanning the gap. The CDR3 runs 14 residues. This chain's CDR3 is CASSLTDTNTEAFF. CDR3 in DNA: TGTGCCAGCAGTTTAACGGACACGAACACTGAAGCTTTCTTT.

This clonotype was recorded at least ten times. The V and J genes are TRBV3-1 and TRBJ2-5, with TRBD1 as a possible D gene (6 bases). The CDR3 consists of 14 residues. Germline CDR1 is LGHDT and CDR2 is YNNKEL (reference sequence). Trimming left V 3 bases short and J 5 bases short, with 13 bases between. CDR3: CASSQWGQEETQYF. CDR3 DNA sequence: TGTGCCAGCAGCCAGTGGGGGCAGGAGGAGACCCAGTACTTC.

This clonotype was observed many times. The chain employs TRBV6-5 and TRBJ2-4; 10 positions match TRBD2. Germline V lookup: CDR1 MNHEY, CDR2 SVGAGI. The CDR3 has 17 residues. The V segment lost 2 bases and the J segment 7 bases; nucleotides outside the gene matches: 11. In DNA, the CDR3 is TGTGCCAGCAGTTACGGGCTAGCGGGAGCGCTGGGGAACATTCAGTACTTC. This codes for CASSYGLAGALGNIQYF.

J is TRBJ1-5 and V is TRBV24-1, with no clear D. V was pared by 4 bases and J by 3 bases, with 9 bases between. This CDR3 has 14 amino acids. From germline, CDR1 is KGHDR and CDR2 SFDVKD. The DNA of the CDR3 is TGTGCCACCAGTGACCCCGGTATCAATCAGCCCCAGCATTTT. Encoded protein: CATSDPGINQPQHF.

The chain recombines TRBV12-3 or TRBV12-4 with TRBJ1-1; the D gene is possibly TRBD1 (6 bases). This CDR3 contains 15 residues. Deletions cut 3 bases from V and 1 base from J, with 12 bases between. As DNA, the CDR3 is TGTGCCAGCAGTTTGGCAGGGGCGAGGAACACTGAAGCTTTCTTT. Translation: CASSLAGARNTEAFF.

This clonotype was counted once. The rearrangement joins TRBV27 to TRBJ1-5, with a tentative D call TRBD1 (5 bases). The CDR3 spans 14 residues. Per germline, CDR1 MNHEY and CDR2 SMNVEV (reference sequence). V dropped 5 bases and J dropped 5 bases, with 13 bases sitting between them. CDR3 bases: TGTGCCAGCAGTCCTCAGGGAAACGATCAGCCCCAGCATTTT. This encodes CASSPQGNDQPQHF.

CDR3 sequence reads: CASSLRVGANQPQHF. The CDR3 coding sequence is TGTGCCAGCAGTTTAAGGGTTGGGGCCAATCAGCCCCAGCATTTT. The chain links TRBV12-3 or TRBV12-4 to TRBJ1-5, with D possibly being TRBD1 (5 bases). V shed 2 bases and J shed 3 bases, with 11 bases lying between them. This CDR3 has 15 amino acids.

There are a few counts of this clonotype. The chain carries TRBV27 and TRBJ1-1; 7 positions match TRBD1. Germline V CDR1 and CDR2: MNHEY, SMNVEV (reference sequence). V was clipped by 5 bases and J by 1 base; unmatched bases: 7. The CDR3 runs to 15 residues. CDR3 sequence reads: CASSPRTGGNTEAFF. Here the CDR3 DNA reads TGTGCCAGCAGTCCACGGACAGGAGGGAACACTGAAGCTTTCTTT.

V usage is TRBV6-2 or TRBV6-3 and J usage is TRBJ1-1; 11 bases fit TRBD1. Germline lookup yields CDR1 MNHEY and CDR2 SVGEGT. The junction had 12 bases not matched to a gene; V was cut back by 6 bases and J by 0 bases. CDR3 length equals 18 residues. The CDR3 DNA sequence: TGTGCCAGCAGCCTTACCCGGGACAGGGGGGTTATGAACACTGAAGCTTTCTTT. Translating gives CASSLTRDRGVMNTEAFF.

This chain joins TRBV12-3 or TRBV12-4 and TRBJ2-5; the D is unclear. Trimming pared 5 bases from V and 9 bases from J, leaving 13 bases between. The CDR3 extends over 12 amino acids. The CDR3 loop reads CASSPHFTAQYF. CDR3 bases: TGTGCCAGCAGTCCCCACTTTACTGCCCAGTACTTC.

Many counts were recorded for this clonotype. This chain connects TRBV6-5 to TRBJ1-1, with TRBD1 matching 7 bases. Germline CDR1 MNHEY, CDR2 SVGAGI. Unmatched junction bases numbered 7, after V lost 5 bases and J lost 1 base. The CDR3 is 15 amino acids. CDR3 bases: TGTGCCAGCAGTCCCACGGGACAGTGGAACACTGAAGCTTTCTTT. Translating gives CASSPTGQWNTEAFF.

In its sample, this clonotype was seen many times. This chain links TRBV28 with TRBJ1-1; D gene ambiguous. This CDR3 has 14 amino acids. In germline, CDR1 is MDHEN, CDR2 SYDVKM. V lost 8 bases, J lost 1 base, and 14 bases lay in between. The CDR3 loop reads CASWPSRANTEAFF. CDR3 bases: TGTGCCAGCTGGCCCAGCCGGGCGAACACTGAAGCTTTCTTT.

This clonotype came up many times. The chain recombines TRBV4-2 with TRBJ1-5; TRBD1 matches 9 bases. This CDR3 has 15 amino acids. V was pared by 1 base and J by 6 bases, with 4 bases of the junction left unmatched. Germline CDR1 reads LGHNA; CDR2 reads YNFKEQ. CDR3 nucleotide sequence: TGTGCCAGCAGCCAAGGTACAGGGGGCGGTCAGCCCCAGCATTTT. Protein: CASSQGTGGGQPQHF.

This clonotype showed up many times. The chain couples TRBV5-1 to TRBJ1-6, with D maybe TRBD1 (6 bases). The germline V and J ends were trimmed by 2 bases and 7 bases, with 10 bases remaining between them. The germline V gene has CDR1 SGHRS and CDR2 YFSETQ. The CDR3 runs 14 residues. CDR3 in amino acids: CASSLQGLNSPLHF. The CDR3 nucleotides are TGCGCCAGCAGCTTACAGGGTCTCAATTCACCCCTCCACTTT.

The chain joins TRBV18 to TRBJ1-1, with D perhaps matching TRBD1 (6 bases). Between the trimmed V and J ends, which lost 2 bases and 1 base, there was a span of 20 bases. The CDR3 is 18 residues long. The germline gives CDR1 KGHSH, CDR2 LQKENI. This CDR3 is CASSPGLGGPRANTEAFF. DNA of the CDR3: TGTGCCAGCTCACCAGGTTTGGGGGGCCCCAGGGCGAACACTGAAGCTTTCTTT.

The chain is built from TRBV6-1 and TRBJ2-5; D remains ambiguous. This CDR3 comprises 13 residues. CDR1 MNHNS and CDR2 SASEGT come from the germline V gene. Trimming took off 5 bases at V and 7 bases at J, with 14 bases between the two ends. CDR3 coding DNA: TGTGCCAGCAGTCCTACAAGGGCAGGGACCCAGTACTTC. Translated: CASSPTRAGTQYF.

This clonotype appeared many times. The V and J genes are TRBV29-1 and TRBJ1-3; a weak D match, TRBD1 (6 bases). The CDR3 extends over 19 amino acids. The V end lost 0 bases, the J end lost 0 bases, and 21 bases lay between the germline ends. Germline CDR1 SQVTM, CDR2 ANQGSEA. This chain's CDR3 is CSVEDGGDTQLFSGNTIYF. The DNA for the CDR3 is TGCAGCGTTGAAGATGGGGGGGACACACAGTTATTCTCTGGAAACACCATATATTTT.

This clonotype was counted ten times or more. CDR3 protein: CSARVRWRDFRSADGYEQYF. The DNA for the CDR3 is TGCAGTGCTAGAGTGCGCTGGCGGGACTTTCGCTCGGCCGACGGCTACGAGCAGTACTTC. This sequence joins TRBV20-1 and TRBJ2-7, with a possible D match to TRBD2 (6 bases). V lost 1 base and J 3 bases, leaving 31 bases between the germline ends. Germline V lookup: CDR1 DFQATT, CDR2 SNEGSKA (reference sequence). The CDR3 covers 20 residues.

The V and J genes are TRBV28 and TRBJ1-6, with unresolved D. CDR1 is MDHEN, CDR2 SYDVKM, per germline. The V end lost 3 bases, the J end lost 9 bases, and 12 bases lay between the germline ends. The CDR3 spans 14 residues. This CDR3 reads CASSFGQDSSPLHF. The CDR3, as DNA: TGTGCCAGCAGTTTCGGGCAGGATTCTTCACCCCTCCACTTT.

The chain combines TRBV29-1 with TRBJ2-5, with TRBD1 identical over 11 bases. V shed 6 bases and J 1 base; nucleotides not matched to a gene: 13. CDR1 and CDR2 (germline): SQVTM, ANQGSEA. The CDR3 consists of 17 residues. The chain's CDR3 is CSVAGTGGYQPQETQYF. CDR3 coding DNA: TGCAGCGTGGCCGGGACAGGGGGATACCAACCCCAAGAGACCCAGTACTTC.

This chain links TRBV7-2 with TRBJ1-2; no clear D gene. CDR3 length: 14 amino acids. CDR1 is SGHTA, CDR2 FQGNSA, per germline. V shed 1 base and J shed 7 bases, with 13 bases lying between them. DNA for the CDR3: TGTGCCAGCAGCTTAGACTTGGGGTATTCTGGCTACACCTTC. Translated, it gives CASSLDLGYSGYTF.

This clonotype was recorded at least ten times. The V call is TRBV5-1, the J call TRBJ2-7; D gene unclear. Trimming took 0 bases from V and 3 from J, leaving 10 bases between them. In germline, CDR1 is SGHRS, CDR2 YFSETQ. The CDR3 has 14 amino acids. CDR3 loop: CASSLARPDYEQYF. Written as DNA, the CDR3 is TGCGCCAGCAGCTTGGCGAGACCTGACTACGAGCAGTACTTC.